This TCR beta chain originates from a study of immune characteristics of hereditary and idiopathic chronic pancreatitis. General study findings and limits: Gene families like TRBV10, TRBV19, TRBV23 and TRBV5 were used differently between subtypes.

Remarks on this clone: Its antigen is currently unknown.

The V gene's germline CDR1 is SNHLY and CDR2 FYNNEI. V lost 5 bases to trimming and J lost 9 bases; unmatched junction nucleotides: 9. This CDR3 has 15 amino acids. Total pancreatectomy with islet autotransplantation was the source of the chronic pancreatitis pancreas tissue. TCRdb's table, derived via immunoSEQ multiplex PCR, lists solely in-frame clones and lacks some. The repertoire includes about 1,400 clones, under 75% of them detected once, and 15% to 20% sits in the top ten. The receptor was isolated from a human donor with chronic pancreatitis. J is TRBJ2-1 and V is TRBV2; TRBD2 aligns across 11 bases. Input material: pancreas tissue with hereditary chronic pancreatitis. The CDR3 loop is CASSSSSGRLGEQFF. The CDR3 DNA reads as TGTGCCAGCAGTTCGTCTAGCGGGAGGTTAGGTGAGCAGTTCTTC. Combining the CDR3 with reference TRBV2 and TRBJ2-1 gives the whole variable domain EPEVTQTPSHQVTQMGQEVILRCVPISNHLYFYWYRQILGQKVEFLVSFYNNEISEKSEIFDDQFSVERPDGSNFTLKIRSTKLEDSAMYFCASSSSSGRLGEQFFGPGTRLTVL.